The rows below give T cell receptor beta chains drawn from one sample of a study of early T cells in non-severe SARS-CoV-2 infection. MiXCR, applied by TCRdb to the 5' RACE reads, yields one record per CDR3 protein. The repertoire holds tens of thousands of distinct CDR3 sequences, with roughly 4.6% as singletons. Material: whole blood, obtained at baseline. The receptor source for this set is an adult who was a healthcare worker with PCR-confirmed SARS-CoV-2 infection or an uninfected control (not recorded which). The CDR3 runs from the conserved cysteine through the conserved F or W. A D gene is named only where the DNA matches it firmly. Size is omitted from some rows. Given values are once, few, many or a class for expanded clones.

D gene	clone size	V gene	J gene	CDR3 DNA	CDR3 protein
-	many	TRBV7-9	TRBJ2-1	TGTGCCAGCAGCCCGCTAGACAGCGATGAGCAGTTCTTC	CASSPLDSDEQFF
-	few	TRBV24-1	TRBJ2-2	TGTGCCACCAGTGAGAGGACACCGAACACCGGGGAGCTGTTTTTT	CATSERTPNTGELFF
TRBD2	many	TRBV7-6	TRBJ2-5	TGTGCCAGCAGCCCGGGACTAGCGGGACCTTACCAAGAGACCCAGTACTTC	CASSPGLAGPYQETQYF
-	many	TRBV27	TRBJ2-2	TGTGCCAGCAGTTTTCTCACCGGGGAGCTGTTTTTT	CASSFLTGELFF
-	-	TRBV14	TRBJ1-1	TGTGCCAGCAGCCAAGTTTTCGGGGCGACTGAAGCTTTCTTT	CASSQVFGATEAFF
TRBD1	few	TRBV6-2/TRBV6-3	TRBJ2-7	TGTGCCAGCAGCTTTACCAGACAGGGCCGCTCCTACGAGCAGTACTTC	CASSFTRQGRSYEQYF
-	many	TRBV7-3	TRBJ2-2	TGTGCCAGCAGAAAGGTGCTTACCGGGGAGCTGTTTTTT	CASRKVLTGELFF
-	few	TRBV5-6	TRBJ1-5	TGTGCCAGCAGCTTCGCCCGGAGCCTATTCAATCAGCCCCAGCATTTT	CASSFARSLFNQPQHF
TRBD2	many	TRBV5-1	TRBJ2-1	TGCGCCAGCAGTCCCCAGTTAGCGGGAGGGTACAATGAGCAGTTCTTC	CASSPQLAGGYNEQFF
TRBD1	many	TRBV18	TRBJ2-7	TGTGCCAGCTCACAAGCGGGACAGGGGGCCGAGCAGTACTTC	CASSQAGQGAEQYF
-	many	TRBV28	TRBJ2-4	TGTGCCAGCAGCCTGGGGGGAGCCAAAAACATTCAGTACTTC	CASSLGGAKNIQYF
TRBD2	many	TRBV13	TRBJ2-3	TGTGCCAGCAGCGGGCCCGGGACTAGCGGCAGCACAGATACGCAGTATTTT	CASSGPGTSGSTDTQYF
TRBD1	many	TRBV18	TRBJ2-1	TGTGCCAGCTCACCTTACAGGGGTTCCTACAATGAGCAGTTCTTC	CASSPYRGSYNEQFF
TRBD1	many	TRBV12-3/TRBV12-4	TRBJ1-2	TGTGCCAGCAGCCTTCAGGGGGCCTATGGCTACACCTTC	CASSLQGAYGYTF
-	many	TRBV21-1	TRBJ2-7	TGTGCCAGCAACAACCCCGGGGAGCAAAAGTTACCCTCCTACGAGCAGTACTTC	CASNNPGEQKLPSYEQYF
TRBD2	many	TRBV7-9	TRBJ2-1	TGTGCCAGCAGCTTACCTCCTCGGCTAGCGGGAATCCGAAATGAGCAGTTCTTC	CASSLPPRLAGIRNEQFF
-	many	TRBV3-1	TRBJ1-2	TGTGCCAGCAGCCAAGATAAAGGCAGGATCTATGGCTACACCTTC	CASSQDKGRIYGYTF
TRBD1	many	TRBV10-3	TRBJ1-3	TGTGCCATCAGTTCTACAGGGGGCGCGGGAAACACCATATATTTT	CAISSTGGAGNTIYF
TRBD2	-	TRBV15	TRBJ2-7	TGTGCCACCCGTCCTAGCGGGGACCCTTACGAGCAGTACTTC	CATRPSGDPYEQYF
-	many	TRBV11-2	TRBJ2-1	TGTGCCAGCAGTCTCAGCGGGACATCCTACAATGAGCAGTTCTTC	CASSLSGTSYNEQFF
-	many	TRBV7-8	TRBJ2-4	TGTGCCAGCAGCTTGGGAACGGCCCATCCCAAAAACATTCAGTACTTC	CASSLGTAHPKNIQYF
TRBD1	many	TRBV19	TRBJ2-6	TGTGCCAGTAGGACAGGGCCTGGGGCCAACGTCCTGACTTTC	CASRTGPGANVLTF
-	many	TRBV28	TRBJ2-7	TGTGCCAGCAGCCGCCGAAGGACGGCAAGCTACGAGCAGTACTTC	CASSRRRTASYEQYF
-	-	TRBV9	TRBJ1-5	TGTGCCAGCAGCGCTAAGTTGGACAATCAGCCCCAGCATTTT	CASSAKLDNQPQHF
TRBD2	many	TRBV5-1	TRBJ2-7	TGCGCCAGCAGCTTGGTCCCAGCGGGACCCATCTACGAGCAGTACTTC	CASSLVPAGPIYEQYF